The text below deals with one T cell receptor (beta chain). The data stem from a study of blood T cell repertoires in COVID-19. Participant-given clinical history determined each cohort assignment. As handled by the study authors: Using reference gene primer amplification, nucleated cell counts were estimated. Data came from immunoSEQ multiplex PCR; TCRdb stores just in-frame clones and leaves some out. V, J and clone size reflect that table, while D and trimming were determined from the DNA. The sample holds about 170,000 clones; around four fifths are singletons and the top ten take around 4.3%. Sequenced sample: PBMCs or T cells enriched from blood (not recorded which). The clonotype originates from a woman in her fifties or sixties who had recovered from COVID-19.

The CDR3 spells CASSDGGADNEQFF. The CDR3 DNA sequence: TGTGCCAGCAGTGACGGCGGAGCTGATAATGAGCAGTTCTTC. V gene TRBV2 combines with J gene TRBJ2-1; D remains ambiguous. The CDR3 totals 14 residues. With 3 bases removed from V and 7 bases from J, the gap between germline ends came to 13 bases. Germline V gene data show CDR1 as SNHLY and CDR2 as FYNNEI. The entire variable domain, with the rest obtained from reference TRBV2 and TRBJ2-1, is as follows: EPEVTQTPSHQVTQMGQEVILRCVPISNHLYFYWYRQILGQKVEFLVSFYNNEISEKSEIFDDQFSVERPDGSNFTLKIRSTKLEDSAMYFCASSDGGADNEQFFGPGTRLTVL.